The rows below give T cell receptor beta chains drawn from one sample of a study of human T cells and chemical hapten exposure. In TCRdb, the RACE reads were re-called with MiXCR into one record per CDR3 protein. The table has 350,000 to 400,000 distinct CDR3 sequences, 5.1% seen once. Source: whole blood, taken in connection with sensitization to the hapten diphenylcyclopropenone (DPC). These receptors were collected from a woman aged 45-60 years with alopecia areata. Some clones in this sample may be carry-over from other donors' samples. CDR3s include the opening cysteine and the closing phenylalanine or tryptophan. Fields, in order: V gene, J gene, D gene, CDR3 protein. The D gene is left open where the match is weak.

TRBV12-3/TRBV12-4	TRBJ1-3	.	CASSPGESYSGNTIYF
TRBV29-1	TRBJ2-1	.	CSAGGLEQFF
TRBV5-5	TRBJ1-5	.	CASSFISNQPQHF
TRBV28	TRBJ1-5	.	CASSPHLPGTFRGNQPQHF
TRBV28	TRBJ2-6	.	CASSFFGSSGANVLTF
TRBV7-3	TRBJ1-5	TRBD1	CASSLLKGTGAIKNSNQPQHF
TRBV7-9	TRBJ2-7	.	CASSPGRVEQYF
TRBV5-1	TRBJ1-1	TRBD1	CASSFSRRGQGEGTEAFF
TRBV27	TRBJ1-2	.	CASSPGTALSYGYTF
TRBV3-1	TRBJ2-7	.	CASSQKYEQYF
TRBV7-9	TRBJ1-1	TRBD1	CASSLRDRAATEAFF
TRBV11-2	TRBJ1-2	.	CASSLSEGGYGYTF
TRBV28	TRBJ2-3	.	CASSFEGHTDTQYF
TRBV16	TRBJ2-7	.	CASAEGGGYYEQYF
TRBV29-1	TRBJ1-2	.	CSVEDGGTGYTF
TRBV29-1	TRBJ1-1	.	CSSGHNEAFF
TRBV18	TRBJ1-1	.	CASSPKGDTEAFF
TRBV6-5	TRBJ2-7	.	CASSQQEGRHEQYF
TRBV29-1	TRBJ2-2	.	CSVEGTRSPGELFF
TRBV6-5	TRBJ2-1	TRBD2	CASSYLAGADEQFF
TRBV6-2/TRBV6-3	TRBJ2-1	.	CASSTDLSYNEQFF
TRBV5-1	TRBJ1-1	TRBD1	CASSTPTGGGTEAFF